The sequence of this TCR beta chain was determined in a study of shared clonotypes between healthy human individuals. Assay: immunoSEQ multiplex PCR; the TCRdb copy retains only in-frame clones and omits some. The sample lists around 480,000 clones; 75% to 80% were seen once. V was clipped by 6 bases and J by 3 bases; unmatched bases: 4. The CDR3 length is 14 residues. In germline, CDR1 is MRHNA, CDR2 SNTAGT. As concerns this clone: Its antigen is still unknown.

Everyone who donated was a Caucasian adult who lived in Nashville, Tennessee. Without sorting, samples used 85 million to 95 million PBMCs for genomic DNA. Study results and limitations: Donors were few, which limited the genetic and exposure-history diversity represented.

Sequenced material: PBMCs. The chain recombines TRBV6-4 with TRBJ2-2; 7 bases fit TRBD2. This TCR derives from a woman aged 40 to 55 in good health. Some clones in this sample may be carry-over from other donors' samples. The CDR3 spells CASRALADTGELFF. The DNA for the CDR3 is TGTGCCAGCAGAGCCCTAGCGGACACCGGGGAGCTGTTTTTT.